These T cell receptor beta chains were read from a single sample in a study of OX40 agonist ivuxolimab in advanced cancers. TCRdb's copy holds only in-frame clones and misses some; the assay was immunoSEQ multiplex PCR. In the table there are tens of thousands of clones, less than 90% of which are singletons. Sample: CD4+ or CD8+ T cells sorted from blood, taken in a trial of the OX40 agonist ivuxolimab. All receptors derive from an adult with an advanced solid tumor such as melanoma, head and neck, liver or kidney cancer. CDR3s include the opening cysteine and the closing phenylalanine or tryptophan. A D gene is named only where the DNA matches it firmly. The listing skips clone size in some rows; elsewhere it reads once, few, many or a size class.

V gene: TRBV11-3
clone size: -
D gene: TRBD2
J gene: TRBJ2-7
CDR3 protein: CASSQTSVGPYEQYF
CDR3 DNA: TGTGCCAGCAGTCAAACTAGCGTTGGTCCCTACGAGCAGTACTTC

V gene: TRBV7-9
clone size: -
D gene: -
J gene: TRBJ2-1
CDR3 protein: CASSPRHSPDNEQFF
CDR3 DNA: TGTGCCAGCAGCCCACGTCATAGCCCAGACAATGAGCAGTTCTTC

V gene: TRBV18
clone size: -
D gene: TRBD1
J gene: TRBJ1-2
CDR3 protein: CASSPSQTGTGGANYGYTF
CDR3 DNA: TGTGCCAGCTCACCATCTCAGACCGGGACAGGGGGCGCTAACTATGGCTACACCTTC

V gene: TRBV11-3
clone size: -
D gene: -
J gene: TRBJ2-3
CDR3 protein: CASSESGWGTDTQYF
CDR3 DNA: TGTGCCAGCAGCGAAAGCGGGTGGGGCACAGATACGCAGTATTTT

V gene: TRBV7-2
clone size: -
D gene: TRBD2
J gene: TRBJ2-1
CDR3 protein: CASSLEGGVNEQFF
CDR3 DNA: TGTGCCAGCAGCTTAGAGGGAGGGGTCAATGAGCAGTTCTTC

V gene: TRBV4-3
clone size: -
D gene: -
J gene: TRBJ2-3
CDR3 protein: CASSQEYSMNVDTQYF
CDR3 DNA: TGCGCCAGCAGCCAAGAGTACAGCATGAATGTCGATACGCAGTATTTT

V gene: TRBV5-4
clone size: -
D gene: -
J gene: TRBJ2-3
CDR3 protein: CASSWTASTDTQYF
CDR3 DNA: TGTGCCAGCAGCTGGACAGCTAGCACAGATACGCAGTATTTT

V gene: TRBV29-1
clone size: once
D gene: -
J gene: TRBJ2-6
CDR3 protein: CSVDGGPGNSGANVLTF
CDR3 DNA: TGCAGCGTTGACGGGGGGCCAGGAAACTCTGGGGCCAACGTCCTGACTTTC

V gene: TRBV2
clone size: -
D gene: -
J gene: TRBJ2-7
CDR3 protein: CASRPGGARDEQYF
CDR3 DNA: TGTGCCAGCAGACCGGGGGGCGCTCGTGACGAGCAGTACTTC

V gene: TRBV6-4
clone size: -
D gene: TRBD1
J gene: TRBJ2-7
CDR3 protein: CASSSNPGGPYEQYF
CDR3 DNA: TGTGCCAGCAGTTCTAATCCAGGGGGCCCCTACGAGCAGTACTTC

V gene: TRBV2
clone size: -
D gene: -
J gene: TRBJ2-7
CDR3 protein: CASPGGTYEQYF
CDR3 DNA: TGTGCCAGCCCCGGCGGAACCTACGAGCAGTACTTC

V gene: TRBV6-5
clone size: few
D gene: -
J gene: TRBJ2-3
CDR3 protein: CASSTQTFSTDTQYF
CDR3 DNA: TGTGCCAGCAGTACCCAAACCTTTAGCACAGATACGCAGTATTTT